The clone carrying this TCR beta chain was counted between two and nine times. Its antigen remains unidentified. These data belong to a study of blood T cells in healthy people across ages. Study results and limitations: Because donor CMV status was unknown, expanded clonotype changes were possibly confounded.

For the second PCR, which ran for about 7 to 11 cycles, a sample-barcoded 5' primer and a J-beta primer mix were used. One entry per CDR3 protein, called by TCRdb with MiXCR from the 5' RACE reads. The sample includes around 1.1 million distinct CDR3 sequences, 35% to 40% of them seen just once. The sequence derives from a man aged 18 to 30 in good health. The source material was blood.

In nucleotides, the CDR3 is TGTGCCAGCAGCGCTACAGGGAATAGCTATGGCTACACCTTC. Protein: CASSATGNSYGYTF. V gene TRBV9 combines with J gene TRBJ1-2, with a weak D call TRBD1 (6 bases). The CDR3 contains 14 residues. Germline CDR1 and CDR2: SGDLS and YYNGEE. V lost 3 bases, J lost 4 bases, and 13 bases lay in between.